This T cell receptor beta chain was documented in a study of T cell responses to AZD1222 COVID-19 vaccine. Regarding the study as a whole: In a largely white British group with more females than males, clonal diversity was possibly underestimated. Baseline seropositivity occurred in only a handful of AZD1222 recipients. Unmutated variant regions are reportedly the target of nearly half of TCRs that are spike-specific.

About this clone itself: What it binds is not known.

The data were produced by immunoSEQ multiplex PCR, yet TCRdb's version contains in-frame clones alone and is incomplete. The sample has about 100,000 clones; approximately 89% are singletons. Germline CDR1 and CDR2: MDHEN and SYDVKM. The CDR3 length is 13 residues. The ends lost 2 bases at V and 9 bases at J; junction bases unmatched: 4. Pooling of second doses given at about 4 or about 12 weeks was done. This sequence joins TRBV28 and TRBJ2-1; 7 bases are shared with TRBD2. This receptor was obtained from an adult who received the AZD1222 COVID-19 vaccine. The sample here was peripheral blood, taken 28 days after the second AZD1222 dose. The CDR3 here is CASSLAGASEQFF. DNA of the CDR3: TGTGCCAGCAGTTTAGCGGGAGCGAGTGAGCAGTTCTTC. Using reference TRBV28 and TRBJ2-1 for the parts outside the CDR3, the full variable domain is DVKVTQSSRYLVKRTGEKVFLECVQDMDHENMFWYRQDPGLGLRLIYFSYDVKMKEKGDIPEGYSVSREKKERFSLILESASTNQTSMYLCASSLAGASEQFFGPGTRLTVL.